This entry lists 15 T cell receptor beta chains sequenced from one sample in a study of T-cell reconstitution after alpha-beta-depleted transplantation in children. Molecular barcoding with unique molecular identifiers was used for the TCRbeta library. In TCRdb, the PCR reads were re-called with MiXCR into one record per CDR3 protein. The sample holds hundreds of thousands of distinct CDR3 sequences; around 13% are singletons and the top ten take 0.79%. This sample comprised PBMCs, obtained before TCRalphabeta/CD19-depleted stem cell transplant. The receptors derive from a girl aged 2 to 10 with congenital amegakaryocytic thrombocytopenia, due to receive a stem cell transplant.

This chain uses TRBV7-9 with TRBJ1-4; D possibly corresponds to TRBD1 (6 bases). The germline V gene encodes CDR1 SEHNR and CDR2 FQNEAQ (reference sequence). Trimming shortened V by 5 bases and J by 7 bases, and 17 bases separated the two germline ends. CDR3 length equals 15 residues. CDR3 protein: CASSLPGAMGEKLFF. The CDR3 coding sequence is TGTGCCAGCAGCCTCCCGGGGGCAATGGGTGAAAAACTGTTTTTT.

This clonotype was counted at least ten times. This chain joins TRBV20-1 and TRBJ2-1, with TRBD2 matching 14 bases. This CDR3 is built from 17 residues. V was clipped by 1 base and J by 7 bases; unmatched bases: 9. CDR1 and CDR2 from the germline V gene are DFQATT and SNEGSKA (reference sequence). CDR3 DNA: TGCAGTGCTAGAGCTTACCGGGGGACTAGCGGGAGTAATGAGCAGTTCTTC. Its protein is CSARAYRGTSGSNEQFF.

The V and J genes are TRBV20-1 and TRBJ1-1; tentative D call: TRBD1 (5 bases). Trimming left V 0 bases short and J 1 base short, with 12 bases between. Germline CDR1 is DFQATT and CDR2 is SNEGSKA (reference sequence). The CDR3 is 15 amino acids. As DNA, the CDR3 is TGCAGTGCTAGAGATACAGACAGCTCGAACACTGAAGCTTTCTTT. Amino acids: CSARDTDSSNTEAFF.

This clonotype appeared many times. The CDR3 sequence is CAISEVRGAYEQYF. The DNA of the CDR3 is TGTGCCATCAGTGAGGTGAGGGGCGCCTACGAGCAGTACTTC. This chain connects TRBV10-3 to TRBJ2-7; the D gene could be TRBD1 or TRBD2 (5 bases each). The CDR3 sequence is 14 residues long. The germline CDR1 and CDR2 sequences are ENHRY and SYGVKD. Trimming stripped 2 bases from V and 2 bases from J, with 10 bases between.

This clonotype was counted many times. The chain links TRBV10-3 to TRBJ2-7; tentative D call: TRBD1 (5 bases). The CDR3 loop spans 12 amino acids. The germline V and J ends were trimmed by 6 bases and 6 bases, with 12 bases remaining between them. Germline loops: CDR1 ENHRY, CDR2 SYGVKD. The CDR3 reads CAISREGSEQYF. Here the CDR3 DNA reads TGTGCCATCAGCAGGGAAGGAAGCGAGCAGTACTTC.

The chain recombines TRBV20-1 with TRBJ2-7, with 7 bases fitting TRBD1. The V segment lost 2 bases and the J segment 6 bases; nucleotides outside the gene matches: 7. The germline gives CDR1 DFQATT, CDR2 SNEGSKA (reference sequence). The CDR3 is made up of 13 amino acids. This CDR3 is CSARRLDRREQYF. CDR3 nucleotide sequence: TGCAGTGCTAGAAGGCTGGACAGGCGCGAGCAGTACTTC.

Ten or more counts support this clonotype. The rearrangement joins TRBV4-2 to TRBJ2-2; D might be TRBD2 (6 bases). The V gene's germline CDR1 is LGHNA and CDR2 YNFKEQ. V was shortened by 6 bases and J by 11 bases, with 16 bases between the two germline ends. The CDR3 is 13 amino acids. The CDR3 DNA is TGTGCCAGCAGAAATACCGGGACTCCAGAGCTGTTTTTT. It yields the protein CASRNTGTPELFF.

This clonotype appeared many times. The chain is built from TRBV20-1 and TRBJ1-2; D unresolved. Trimming pared 1 base from V and 12 bases from J, leaving 9 bases between. Germline assignment: CDR1 DFQATT and CDR2 SNEGSKA (reference sequence). The CDR3 runs 10 residues. Here the CDR3 reads CSARGPSDTF. In nucleotides, the CDR3 is TGCAGTGCTAGAGGGCCTTCGGACACCTTC.

This clonotype was seen repeatedly, ten times or more. V gene TRBV12-3 or TRBV12-4 combines with J gene TRBJ1-3; maybe TRBD1 (5 bases). Trimming pared 5 bases from V and 0 bases from J, leaving 11 bases between. CDR3 length: 15 residues. The CDR3, as DNA: TGTGCCAGCAGTCCACAGGTATCCTCTGGAAACACCATATATTTT. Translation gives CASSPQVSSGNTIYF.

The chain combines TRBV20-1 with TRBJ2-3; 7 bases are shared with TRBD2. V lost 3 bases and J lost 0; bases outside the gene matches: 6. There are 15 residues in the CDR3. CDR1 is DFQATT, CDR2 SNEGSKA, per germline (reference sequence). The CDR3 region has the DNA TGCAGTGCTAGTAGGAGGGAGGGTAGCACAGATACGCAGTATTTT. This gives the protein CSASRREGSTDTQYF.

This sequence joins TRBV20-1 and TRBJ2-1; TRBD2 matches at 13 bases. CDR1 and CDR2 from the germline V gene are DFQATT and SNEGSKA (reference sequence). This CDR3 comprises 20 residues. Trimming cost V 0 bases and J 0 bases; bases outside gene matches: 11. In DNA, the CDR3 is TGCAGTGCTAGAGAGGGTCCCGGGACTAGCGGGATGAGCTCCTACAATGAGCAGTTCTTC. Translated, it gives CSAREGPGTSGMSSYNEQFF.

This clonotype was counted only a few times. The gene calls are TRBV18 and TRBJ2-1, with D perhaps matching TRBD2 (6 bases). The CDR3 consists of 14 residues. Germline-derived CDR1 and CDR2 are KGHSH and LQKENI. Deletions cut 1 base from V and 5 bases from J, with 9 bases between. DNA of the CDR3: TGTGCCAGCTCACCACGGACTAACAACAATGAGCAGTTCTTC. Translating gives CASSPRTNNNEQFF.

This clonotype was picked up a small number of times. The gene calls are TRBV28 and TRBJ2-1; the D gene is possibly TRBD1 (5 bases). The CDR3 totals 13 residues. The V end lost 6 bases, the J end lost 8 bases, and 14 bases lay between the germline ends. Germline CDR1 reads MDHEN; CDR2 reads SYDVKM. CDR3 in DNA: TGTGCCAGCAGAAAAACAGGTTACCATGAGCAGTTCTTC. Its protein product is CASRKTGYHEQFF.

Of note for this clonotype: One end of the junction fails to match germline, which may point to a read error. V gene TRBV15 combines with J gene TRBJ1-2; 7 bases map to TRBD1. CDR3 length: 15 residues. The V gene's germline CDR1 is LNHNV and CDR2 YYDKDF (reference sequence). The CDR3: CATSSRQGVDYGYPF. CDR3 nucleotide sequence: TGTGCCACCAGCAGCCGACAGGGAGTCGACTATGGCTACCCCTTC.

There are many counts of this clonotype. The chain is built from TRBV20-1 and TRBJ2-2; D not resolved. The CDR3 contains 12 residues. Trimming shortened V by 3 bases and J by 4 bases, and 6 bases separated the two germline ends. The germline CDR1 and CDR2 sequences are DFQATT and SNEGSKA (reference sequence). Here the CDR3 reads CSASRATGELFF. DNA for the CDR3: TGCAGTGCTAGTCGTGCCACCGGGGAGCTGTTTTTT.